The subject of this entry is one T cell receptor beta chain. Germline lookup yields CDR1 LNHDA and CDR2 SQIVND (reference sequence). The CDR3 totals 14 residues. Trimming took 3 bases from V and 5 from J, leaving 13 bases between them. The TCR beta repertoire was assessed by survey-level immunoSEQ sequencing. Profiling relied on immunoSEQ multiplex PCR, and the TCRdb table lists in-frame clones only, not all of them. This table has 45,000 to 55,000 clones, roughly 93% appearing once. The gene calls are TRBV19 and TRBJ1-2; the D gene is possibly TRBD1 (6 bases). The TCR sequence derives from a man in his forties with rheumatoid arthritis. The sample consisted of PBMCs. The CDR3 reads CASSIPGARYGYTF. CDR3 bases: TGTGCCAGTAGTATCCCGGGGGCGCGGTATGGCTACACCTTC.